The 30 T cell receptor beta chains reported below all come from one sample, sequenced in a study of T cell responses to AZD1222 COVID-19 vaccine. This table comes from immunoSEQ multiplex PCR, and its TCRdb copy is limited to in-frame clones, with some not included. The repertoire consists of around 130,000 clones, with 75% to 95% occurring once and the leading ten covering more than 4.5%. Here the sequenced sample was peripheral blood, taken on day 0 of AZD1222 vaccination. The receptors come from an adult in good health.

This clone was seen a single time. The CDR3 region is CAWSLTLSVQPQHF. CDR3 in DNA: TGTGCCTGGAGTTTAACACTGAGTGTTCAGCCCCAGCATTTT. The V and J genes are TRBV30 and TRBJ1-5, with no clear D. Germline CDR1 is GTSNPN and CDR2 is SVGIG (reference sequence). This CDR3 spans 14 amino acids. Trimming shortened V by 2 bases and J by 6 bases, and 14 bases separated the two germline ends.

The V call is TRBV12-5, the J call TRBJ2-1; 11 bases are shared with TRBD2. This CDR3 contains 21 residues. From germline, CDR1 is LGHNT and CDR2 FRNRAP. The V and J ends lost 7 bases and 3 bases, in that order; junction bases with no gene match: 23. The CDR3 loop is CASAIGRMILAGEGFYNEQFF. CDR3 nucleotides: TGTGCTAGTGCCATCGGACGTATGATACTAGCGGGAGAGGGGTTCTACAATGAGCAGTTCTTC.

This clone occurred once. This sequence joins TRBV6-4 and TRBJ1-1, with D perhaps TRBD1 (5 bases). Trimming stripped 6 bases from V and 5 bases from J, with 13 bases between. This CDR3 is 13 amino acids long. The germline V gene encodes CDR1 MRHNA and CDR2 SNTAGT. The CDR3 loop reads CASRMGGGTEAFF. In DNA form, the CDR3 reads TGTGCCAGCAGGATGGGGGGTGGGACTGAAGCTTTCTTT.

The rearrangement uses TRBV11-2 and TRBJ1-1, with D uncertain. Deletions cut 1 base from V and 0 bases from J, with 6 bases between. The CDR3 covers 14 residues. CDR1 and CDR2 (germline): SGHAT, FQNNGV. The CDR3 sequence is CASSLGAVNTEAFF. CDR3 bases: TGTGCCAGCAGCTTAGGGGCAGTGAACACTGAAGCTTTCTTT.

The chain's CDR3 is CASSVDSGTGNLDTQYF. The CDR3 nucleotides read TGTGCCAGCAGCGTAGATTCCGGGACAGGGAACTTAGATACGCAGTATTTT. The genes are TRBV9 and TRBJ2-3, with 9 bases fitting TRBD1. Germline V gene sequence: CDR1 SGDLS, CDR2 YYNGEE. There are 17 residues in the CDR3. The V segment lost 0 bases and the J segment 5 bases; nucleotides outside the gene matches: 10.

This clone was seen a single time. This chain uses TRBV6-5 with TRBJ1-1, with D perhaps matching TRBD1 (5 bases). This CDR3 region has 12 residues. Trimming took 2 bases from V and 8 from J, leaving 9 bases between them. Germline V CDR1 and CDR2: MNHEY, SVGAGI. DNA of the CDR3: TGTGCCAGCAGTTACGCTGGGGGAGAAGCTTTCTTT. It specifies CASSYAGGEAFF.

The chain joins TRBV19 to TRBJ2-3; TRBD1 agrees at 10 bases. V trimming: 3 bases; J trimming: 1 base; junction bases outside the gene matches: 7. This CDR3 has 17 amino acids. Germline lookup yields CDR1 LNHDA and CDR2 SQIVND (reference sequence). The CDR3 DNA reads TGTGCCAGTAGTATGGGACAGGGGTTACCCCGCACAGATACGCAGTATTTT. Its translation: CASSMGQGLPRTDTQYF.

CDR3 amino acids: CASLGEGQGNNEQFF. The CDR3 DNA reads TGTGCCAGCCTCGGAGAAGGACAGGGGAACAATGAGCAGTTCTTC. The V and J genes are TRBV7-9 and TRBJ2-1, with 9 nucleotides matching TRBD1. After removal of 8 bases from V and 5 bases from J, the junction contained 10 bases not matched to a gene. The CDR3 spans 15 residues. In germline, CDR1 is SEHNR, CDR2 FQNEAQ (reference sequence).

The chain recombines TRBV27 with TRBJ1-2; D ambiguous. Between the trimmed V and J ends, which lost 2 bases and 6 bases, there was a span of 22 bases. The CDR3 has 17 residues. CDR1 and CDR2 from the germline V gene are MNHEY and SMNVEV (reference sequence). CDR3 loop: CASSLRQGKSRSDGYTF. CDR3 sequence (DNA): TGTGCCAGCAGTTTACGACAAGGAAAAAGTAGGTCCGATGGCTACACCTTC.

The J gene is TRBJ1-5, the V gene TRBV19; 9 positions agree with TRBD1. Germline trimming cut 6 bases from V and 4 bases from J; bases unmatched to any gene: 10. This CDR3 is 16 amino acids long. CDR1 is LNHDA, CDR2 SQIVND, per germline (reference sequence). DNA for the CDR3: TGTGCCAGTAGAAGATTTGGACAGGGGTTGAATCAGCCCCAGCATTTT. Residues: CASRRFGQGLNQPQHF.

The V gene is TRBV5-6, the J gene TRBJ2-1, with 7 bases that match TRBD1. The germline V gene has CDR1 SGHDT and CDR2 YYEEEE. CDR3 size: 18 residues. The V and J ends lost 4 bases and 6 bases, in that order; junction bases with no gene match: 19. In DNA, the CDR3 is TGTGCCAGCAGCCCAGGAAGCATTGAGACAGGGTTTCCCAATGAGCAGTTCTTC. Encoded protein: CASSPGSIETGFPNEQFF.

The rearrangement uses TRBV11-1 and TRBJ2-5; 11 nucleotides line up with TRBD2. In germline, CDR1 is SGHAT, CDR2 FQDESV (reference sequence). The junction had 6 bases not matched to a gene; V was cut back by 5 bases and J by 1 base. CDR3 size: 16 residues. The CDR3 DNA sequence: TGTGCCAGCAGCATCCTGACTAGCGGGATCCAAGAGACCCAGTACTTC. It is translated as CASSILTSGIQETQYF.

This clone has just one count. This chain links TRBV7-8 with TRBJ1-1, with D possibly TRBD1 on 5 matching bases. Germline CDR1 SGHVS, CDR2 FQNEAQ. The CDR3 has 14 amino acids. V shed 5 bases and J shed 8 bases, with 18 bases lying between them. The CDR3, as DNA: TGTGCCAGCAGCCGACCTACCGGGGCCGGGGAAGCTTTCTTT. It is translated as CASSRPTGAGEAFF.

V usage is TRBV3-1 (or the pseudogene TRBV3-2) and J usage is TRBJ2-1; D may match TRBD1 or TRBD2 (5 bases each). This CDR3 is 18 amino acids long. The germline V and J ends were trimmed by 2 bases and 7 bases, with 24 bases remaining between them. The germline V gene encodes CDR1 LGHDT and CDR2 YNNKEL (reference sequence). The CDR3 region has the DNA TGTGCCAGCAGCCAACACCTCATTCCGGCTGGGGGTAGGAATGAGCAGTTCTTC. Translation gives CASSQHLIPAGGRNEQFF.

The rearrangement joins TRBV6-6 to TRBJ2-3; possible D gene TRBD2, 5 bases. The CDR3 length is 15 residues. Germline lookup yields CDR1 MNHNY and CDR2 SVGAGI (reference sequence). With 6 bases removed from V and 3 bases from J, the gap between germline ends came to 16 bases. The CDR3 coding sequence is TGTGCCAGCAGCCCCGGGATGTTGGGTACAGATACGCAGTATTTT. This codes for CASSPGMLGTDTQYF.

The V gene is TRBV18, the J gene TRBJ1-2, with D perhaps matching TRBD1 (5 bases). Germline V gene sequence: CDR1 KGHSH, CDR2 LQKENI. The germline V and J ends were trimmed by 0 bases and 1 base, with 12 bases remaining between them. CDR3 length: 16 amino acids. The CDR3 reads CASSPPGATVNYGYTF. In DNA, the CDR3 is TGTGCCAGCTCACCACCAGGGGCTACAGTTAACTATGGCTACACCTTC.

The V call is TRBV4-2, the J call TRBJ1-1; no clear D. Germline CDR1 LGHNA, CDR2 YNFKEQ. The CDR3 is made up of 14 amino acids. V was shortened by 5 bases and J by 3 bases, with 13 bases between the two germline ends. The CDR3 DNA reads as TGTGCCAGCAGCTTATCCTCGGTGGACACTGAAGCTTTCTTT. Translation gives CASSLSSVDTEAFF.

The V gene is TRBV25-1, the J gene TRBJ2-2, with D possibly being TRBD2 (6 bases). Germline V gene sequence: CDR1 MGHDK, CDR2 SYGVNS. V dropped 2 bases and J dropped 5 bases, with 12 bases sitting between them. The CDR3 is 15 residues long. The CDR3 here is CASSERRTNTGELFF. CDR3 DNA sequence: TGTGCCAGCAGTGAACGGCGGACTAATACCGGGGAGCTGTTTTTT.

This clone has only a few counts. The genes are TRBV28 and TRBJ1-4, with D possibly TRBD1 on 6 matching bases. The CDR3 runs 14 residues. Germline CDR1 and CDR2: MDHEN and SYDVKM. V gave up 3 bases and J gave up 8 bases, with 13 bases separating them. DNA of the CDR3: TGTGCCAGCAGTTTTCGTCCAGGGGCAGAAAAACTGTTTTTT. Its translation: CASSFRPGAEKLFF.

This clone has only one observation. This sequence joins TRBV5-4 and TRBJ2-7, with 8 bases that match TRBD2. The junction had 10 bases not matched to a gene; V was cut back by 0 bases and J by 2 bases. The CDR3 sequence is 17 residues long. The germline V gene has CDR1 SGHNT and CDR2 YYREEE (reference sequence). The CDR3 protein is CASSLGTSSRPAYEQYF. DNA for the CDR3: TGTGCCAGCAGCTTGGGGACTAGCTCCCGACCCGCCTACGAGCAGTACTTC.

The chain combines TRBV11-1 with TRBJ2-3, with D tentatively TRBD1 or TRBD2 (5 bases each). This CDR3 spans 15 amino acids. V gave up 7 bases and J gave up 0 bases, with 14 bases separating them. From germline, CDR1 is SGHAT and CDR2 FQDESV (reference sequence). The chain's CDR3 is CASTIGTFSTDTQYF. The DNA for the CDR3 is TGTGCCAGCACCATAGGGACCTTTAGCACAGATACGCAGTATTTT.

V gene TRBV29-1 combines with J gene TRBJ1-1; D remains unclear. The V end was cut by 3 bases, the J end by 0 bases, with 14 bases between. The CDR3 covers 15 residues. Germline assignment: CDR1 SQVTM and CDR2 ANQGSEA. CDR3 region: CSVEGYWKLNTEAFF. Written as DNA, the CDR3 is TGCAGCGTTGAGGGGTATTGGAAGCTGAACACTGAAGCTTTCTTT.

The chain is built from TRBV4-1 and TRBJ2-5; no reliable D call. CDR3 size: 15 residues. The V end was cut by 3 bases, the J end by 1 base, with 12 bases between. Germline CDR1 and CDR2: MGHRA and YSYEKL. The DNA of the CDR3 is TGCGCCAGCAGCCAGGTGACCGCTCCCCAAGAGACCCAGTACTTC. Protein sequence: CASSQVTAPQETQYF.

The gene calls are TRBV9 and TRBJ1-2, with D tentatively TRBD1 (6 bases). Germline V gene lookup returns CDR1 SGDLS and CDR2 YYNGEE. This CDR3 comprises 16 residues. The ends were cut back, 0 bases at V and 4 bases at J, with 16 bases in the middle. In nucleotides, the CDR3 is TGTGCCAGCAGCGTAGCCCTCGGGTTAGGGGGCTATGGCTACACCTTC. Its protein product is CASSVALGLGGYGYTF. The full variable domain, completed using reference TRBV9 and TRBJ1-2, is DSGVTQTPKHLITATGQRVTLRCSPRSGDLSVYWYQQSLDQGLQFLIQYYNGEERAKGNILERFSAQQFPDLHSELNLSSLELGDSALYFCASSVALGLGGYGYTFGSGTRLTVV.

This CDR3 reads CASSQSEYYGYTF. CDR3 sequence (DNA): TGCGCCAGCAGCCAAAGCGAGTACTATGGCTACACCTTC. The rearrangement uses TRBV4-1 and TRBJ1-2, with D unclear. The CDR3 runs to 13 residues. CDR1 and CDR2 from the germline V gene are MGHRA and YSYEKL. The V end was cut by 2 bases, the J end by 3 bases, with 7 bases between.

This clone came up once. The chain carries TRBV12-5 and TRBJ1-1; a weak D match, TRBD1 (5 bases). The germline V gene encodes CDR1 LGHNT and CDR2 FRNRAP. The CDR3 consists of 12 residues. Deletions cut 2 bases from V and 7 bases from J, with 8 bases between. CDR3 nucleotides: TGTGCTAGTGGTTTGATGGGGGGTGAAGCTTTCTTT. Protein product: CASGLMGGEAFF.

CDR3 in amino acids: CASSFRVEYGYTF. DNA for the CDR3: TGCGCCAGCAGCTTCAGGGTTGAGTATGGCTACACCTTC. This chain uses TRBV5-1 with TRBJ1-2, with D possibly TRBD1 on 5 matching bases. The CDR3 extends over 13 amino acids. Germline assignment: CDR1 SGHRS and CDR2 YFSETQ. With 2 bases removed from V and 5 bases from J, the gap between germline ends came to 10 bases.

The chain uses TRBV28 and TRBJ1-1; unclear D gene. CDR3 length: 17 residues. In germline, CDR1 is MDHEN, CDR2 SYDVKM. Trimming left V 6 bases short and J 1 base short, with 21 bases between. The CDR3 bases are TGTGCCAGCAGGCCCTCCCGACTAGTTGTGGCGAACACTGAAGCTTTCTTT. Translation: CASRPSRLVVANTEAFF. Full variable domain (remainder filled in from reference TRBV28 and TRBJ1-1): DVKVTQSSRYLVKRTGEKVFLECVQDMDHENMFWYRQDPGLGLRLIYFSYDVKMKEKGDIPEGYSVSREKKERFSLILESASTNQTSMYLCASRPSRLVVANTEAFFGQGTRLTVV.

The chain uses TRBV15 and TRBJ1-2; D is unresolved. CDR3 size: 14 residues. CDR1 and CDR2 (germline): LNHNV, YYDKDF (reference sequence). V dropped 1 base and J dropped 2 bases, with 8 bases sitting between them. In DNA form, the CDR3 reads TGTGCCACCAGCAGAGTCGACCGGAACTATGGCTACACCTTC. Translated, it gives CATSRVDRNYGYTF. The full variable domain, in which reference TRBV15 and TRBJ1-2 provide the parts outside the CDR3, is DAMVIQNPRYQVTQFGKPVTLSCSQTLNHNVMYWYQQKSSQAPKLLFHYYDKDFNNEADTPDNFQSRRPNTSFCFLDIRSPGLGDTAMYLCATSRVDRNYGYTFGSGTRLTVV.

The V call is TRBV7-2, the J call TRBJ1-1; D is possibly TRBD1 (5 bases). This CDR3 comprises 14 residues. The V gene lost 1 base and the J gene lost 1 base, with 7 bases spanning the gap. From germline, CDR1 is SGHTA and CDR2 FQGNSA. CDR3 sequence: CASSLGRANTEAFF. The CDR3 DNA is TGTGCCAGCAGCTTAGGCAGGGCGAACACTGAAGCTTTCTTT.